The next 14 T cell receptor beta chains were all read from a single sample in a study of blood T cell repertoires in COVID-19 (dated by TCRdb to the early 2020s). Libraries were prepared through the immunoSEQ multiplex PCR assay. Here the immuneACCESS table is served through TCRdb, limited to in-frame sequences with V and J called. Missing clones are a known gap in these copies; in checked studies unresolved V genes cover under half, and the rest lacks a known reason. This sample lists 240,000 or so clones; 88% were detected once. The ten largest account for 0.8% of the sample. Sample: peripheral blood. The origin of the receptors is a woman aged 25 to 39 with acute or convalescent COVID-19.

V and J are TRBV7-2 and TRBJ1-5; D call uncertain. The V end was cut by 1 base, the J end by 5 bases, with 9 bases between. The length of the CDR3 is 14 residues. CDR1 SGHTA and CDR2 FQGNSA come from the germline V gene. CDR3 nucleotide sequence: TGTGCCAGCAGCTTAGACACGATCGATCAGCCCCAGCATTTT. Translated, it gives CASSLDTIDQPQHF.

The chain uses TRBV2 and TRBJ2-7, with TRBD2 matching 13 bases. Germline-derived CDR1 and CDR2 are SNHLY and FYNNEI. The CDR3 sequence is 15 residues long. Germline trimming cut 6 bases from V and 6 bases from J; bases unmatched to any gene: 8. Here the CDR3 DNA reads TGTGCCAGCAGGGCACCGGGACTAGCGGGGCTCGAGCAGTACTTC. Translating it yields CASRAPGLAGLEQYF.

The chain couples TRBV19 to TRBJ1-2; 9 bases fit TRBD1. V was pared by 5 bases and J by 4 bases, with 5 bases of the junction left unmatched. This CDR3 is built from 14 residues. Germline V gene data show CDR1 as LNHDA and CDR2 as SQIVND (reference sequence). This CDR3 is CASSEQGAFYGYTF. DNA of the CDR3: TGTGCCAGTAGTGAACAGGGGGCCTTCTATGGCTACACCTTC.

The chain couples TRBV5-1 to TRBJ2-7; D is uncertain. Looked up from germline, CDR1 is SGHRS and CDR2 is YFSETQ. With 4 bases removed from V and 3 bases from J, the gap between germline ends came to 14 bases. There are 14 residues in the CDR3. CDR3 loop: CASSTDSQNYEQYF. CDR3 in DNA: TGCGCCAGCAGCACAGATTCACAGAACTACGAGCAGTACTTC.

This clone was detected once. V and J are TRBV10-3 and TRBJ1-5, with TRBD1 matching 7 bases. Losses at the gene ends were 4 bases for V and 2 bases for J; bases not matched to a gene: 8. The germline V gene has CDR1 ENHRY and CDR2 SYGVKD. The CDR3 is 16 amino acids. The DNA of the CDR3 is TGTGCCATCAGTGCTTTTTCAGGGGGAGGCAATCAGCCCCAGCATTTT. This encodes CAISAFSGGGNQPQHF.

This chain joins TRBV29-1 and TRBJ2-3, with 8 bases lining up with TRBD1. This CDR3 region has 14 residues. Germline V CDR1 and CDR2: SQVTM, ANQGSEA. Trimming removed 6 bases from V and 1 base from J; junction bases left unmatched: 6. CDR3 in amino acids: CSVQQGVGTDTQYF. The CDR3 DNA is TGCAGCGTGCAACAGGGGGTGGGCACAGATACGCAGTATTTT.

The chain combines TRBV2 with TRBJ2-7; 9 bases map to TRBD1. CDR3 length: 13 residues. Unmatched junction bases numbered 14, after V lost 11 bases and J lost 9 bases. The germline V gene has CDR1 SNHLY and CDR2 FYNNEI. The CDR3 DNA reads TGTGCCGGGGGGACAGGGCGAACTCTGAGGCAGTACTTC. As protein: CAGGTGRTLRQYF.

This clone was found once. The gene calls are TRBV7-6 and TRBJ2-7; 8 bases align to TRBD2. Per germline, CDR1 SGHVS and CDR2 FNYEAQ. After removal of 5 bases from V and 3 bases from J, the junction contained 12 bases not matched to a gene. The CDR3 has 16 amino acids. The CDR3 region is CASSPLAGTSSYEQYF. The CDR3 DNA reads as TGTGCCAGCAGCCCCTTAGCCGGGACTAGTAGCTACGAGCAGTACTTC.

As DNA, the CDR3 is TGTGCCAGCAGCTTTAGACAGGCCCACTCCTATAATTCACCCCTCCACTTT. It specifies CASSFRQAHSYNSPLHF. The chain couples TRBV11-2 to TRBJ1-6; possible D gene TRBD1, 6 bases. The V end was cut by 3 bases, the J end by 0 bases, with 12 bases between. CDR3 size: 17 residues. Germline values: CDR1 SGHAT, CDR2 FQNNGV. Combining the CDR3 with reference TRBV11-2 and TRBJ1-6 gives the whole variable domain EAGVAQSPRYKIIEKRQSVAFWCNPISGHATLYWYQQILGQGPKLLIQFQNNGVVDDSQLPKDRFSAERLKGVDSTLKIQPAKLEDSAVYLCASSFRQAHSYNSPLHFGNGTRLTVT.

The rearrangement links TRBV14 to TRBJ1-6, with 8 bases aligning to TRBD1. The V gene's germline CDR1 is SGHDN and CDR2 FVKESK. V shed 3 bases and J 8 bases; nucleotides not matched to a gene: 6. CDR3 length equals 15 residues. This CDR3 is CASSQTGVLDSPLHF. The DNA of the CDR3 is TGTGCCAGCAGCCAGACAGGGGTACTCGATTCACCCCTCCACTTT.

The chain has TRBV19 and TRBJ1-1; TRBD1 might be the D (6 bases). CDR1 and CDR2 (germline): LNHDA, SQIVND (reference sequence). Trimming shortened V by 10 bases and J by 0 bases, and 21 bases separated the two germline ends. This CDR3 is built from 16 residues. The CDR3 sequence: CATMGATPLMNTEAFF. The CDR3 nucleotides are TGTGCCACTATGGGGGCCACCCCGTTGATGAACACTGAAGCTTTCTTT.

V and J are TRBV19 and TRBJ2-2, with D possibly matching TRBD1 (6 bases). The CDR3 loop spans 16 amino acids. Germline V CDR1 and CDR2: LNHDA, SQIVND (reference sequence). The CDR3 DNA follows: TGTGCTGCCAGTAGCCCTAGGGGGAGAGGTCCCGGGGAGCTGTTTTTT. Amino acids: CAASSPRGRGPGELFF.

This clone was recorded once. The J gene is TRBJ2-1, the V gene TRBV12-3 or TRBV12-4; D may be TRBD1 (6 bases). V was shortened by 6 bases and J by 9 bases, with 15 bases between the two germline ends. There are 13 residues in the CDR3. As DNA, the CDR3 is TGTGCCAGCAGCAGAGACAGGTCCGGTGAGCAGTTCTTC. Amino acids: CASSRDRSGEQFF.

J is TRBJ2-1 and V is TRBV19; D gene ambiguous. Germline V gene data show CDR1 as LNHDA and CDR2 as SQIVND (reference sequence). The ends were cut back, 3 bases at V and 7 bases at J, with 7 bases in the middle. This CDR3 contains 12 residues. CDR3 bases: TGTGCCAGTAGTATCCTCGCGAATGAGCAGTTCTTC. Its protein is CASSILANEQFF. Filled out from reference TRBV19 and TRBJ2-1, the complete variable domain reads DGGITQSPKYLFRKEGQNVTLSCEQNLNHDAMYWYRQDPGQGLRLIYYSQIVNDFQKGDIAEGYSVSREKKESFPLTVTSAQKNPTAFYLCASSILANEQFFGPGTRLTVL.